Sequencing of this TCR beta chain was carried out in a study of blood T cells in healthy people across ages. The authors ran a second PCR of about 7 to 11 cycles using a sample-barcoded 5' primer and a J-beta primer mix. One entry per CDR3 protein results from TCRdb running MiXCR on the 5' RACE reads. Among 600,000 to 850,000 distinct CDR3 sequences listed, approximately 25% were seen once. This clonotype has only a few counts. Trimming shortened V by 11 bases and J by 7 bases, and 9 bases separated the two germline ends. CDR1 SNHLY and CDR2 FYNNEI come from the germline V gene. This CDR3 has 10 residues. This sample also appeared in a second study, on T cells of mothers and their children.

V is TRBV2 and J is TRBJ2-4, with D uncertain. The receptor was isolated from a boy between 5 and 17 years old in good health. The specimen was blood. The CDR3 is CASSGNIQYF. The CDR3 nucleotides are TGTGCCTCATCTGGGAACATTCAGTACTTC.